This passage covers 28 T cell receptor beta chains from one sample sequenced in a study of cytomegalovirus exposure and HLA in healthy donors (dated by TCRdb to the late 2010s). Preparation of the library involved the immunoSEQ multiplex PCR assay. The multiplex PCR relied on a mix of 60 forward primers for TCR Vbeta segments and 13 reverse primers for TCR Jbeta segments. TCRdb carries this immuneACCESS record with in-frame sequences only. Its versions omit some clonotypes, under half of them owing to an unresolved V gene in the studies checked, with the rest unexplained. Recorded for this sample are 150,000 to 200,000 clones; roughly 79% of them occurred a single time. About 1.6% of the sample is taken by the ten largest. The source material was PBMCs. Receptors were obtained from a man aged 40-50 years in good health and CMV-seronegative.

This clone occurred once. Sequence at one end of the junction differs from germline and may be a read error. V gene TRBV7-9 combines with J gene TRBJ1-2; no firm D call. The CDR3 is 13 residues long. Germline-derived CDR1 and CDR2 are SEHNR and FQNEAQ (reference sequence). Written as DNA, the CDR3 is TGTTCCAGCAGCCTCCCCGGGAGCTATGGCTACACCTTC. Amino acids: CSSSLPGSYGYTF. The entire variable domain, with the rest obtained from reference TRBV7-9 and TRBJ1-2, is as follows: DTGVSQNPRHKITKRGQNVTFRCDPISEHNRLYWYRQTLGQGPEFLTYFQNEAQLEKSRLLSDRFSAERPKGSFSTLEIQRTEQGDSAMYLCSSSLPGSYGYTFGSGTRLTVV.

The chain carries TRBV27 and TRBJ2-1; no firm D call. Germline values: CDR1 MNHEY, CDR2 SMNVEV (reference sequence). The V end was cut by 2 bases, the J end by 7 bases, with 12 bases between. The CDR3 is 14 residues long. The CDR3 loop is CASSLGSPPNEQFF. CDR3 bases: TGTGCCAGCAGTTTAGGTAGCCCCCCTAATGAGCAGTTCTTC.

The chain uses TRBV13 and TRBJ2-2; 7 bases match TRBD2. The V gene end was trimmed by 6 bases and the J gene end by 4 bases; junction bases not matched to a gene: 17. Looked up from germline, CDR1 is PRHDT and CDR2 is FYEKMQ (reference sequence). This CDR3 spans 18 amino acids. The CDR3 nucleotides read TGTGCCAGCAGTGGAGCGGGGTATCGTTTTCCGGGCACCGGGGAGCTGTTTTTT. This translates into CASSGAGYRFPGTGELFF. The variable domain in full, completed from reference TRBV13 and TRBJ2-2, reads AAGVIQSPRHLIKEKRETATLKCYPIPRHDTVYWYQQGPGQDPQFLISFYEKMQSDKGSIPDRFSAQQFSDYHSELNMSSLELGDSALYFCASSGAGYRFPGTGELFFGEGSRLTVL.

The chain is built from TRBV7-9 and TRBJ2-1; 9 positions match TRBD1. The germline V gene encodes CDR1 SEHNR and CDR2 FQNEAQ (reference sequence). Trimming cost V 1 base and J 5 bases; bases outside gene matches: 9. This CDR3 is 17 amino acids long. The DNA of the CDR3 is TGTGCCAGCAGCTTAGAGGCCACAGGGGGCGTCAACAATGAGCAGTTCTTC. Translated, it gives CASSLEATGGVNNEQFF.

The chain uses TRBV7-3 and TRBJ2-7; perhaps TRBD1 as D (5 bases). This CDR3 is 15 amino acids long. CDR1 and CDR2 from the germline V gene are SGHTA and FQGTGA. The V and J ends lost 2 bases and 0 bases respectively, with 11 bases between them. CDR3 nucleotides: TGTGCCAGCAGCTTAGGCAGGGCAAGCTCCTACGAGCAGTACTTC. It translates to CASSLGRASSYEQYF.

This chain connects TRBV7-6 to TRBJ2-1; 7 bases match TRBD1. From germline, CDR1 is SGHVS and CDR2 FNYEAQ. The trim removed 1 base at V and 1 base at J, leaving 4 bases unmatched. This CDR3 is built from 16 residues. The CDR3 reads CASSLGQGGSYNEQFF. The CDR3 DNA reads TGTGCCAGCAGCTTAGGACAGGGTGGGTCCTACAATGAGCAGTTCTTC.

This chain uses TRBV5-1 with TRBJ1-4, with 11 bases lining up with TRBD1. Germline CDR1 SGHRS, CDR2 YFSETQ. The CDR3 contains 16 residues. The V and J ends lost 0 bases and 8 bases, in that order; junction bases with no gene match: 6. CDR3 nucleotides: TGCGCCAGCAGCTTGGAGGTCGGGACAGGGGGAGAAAAACTGTTTTTT. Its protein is CASSLEVGTGGEKLFF.

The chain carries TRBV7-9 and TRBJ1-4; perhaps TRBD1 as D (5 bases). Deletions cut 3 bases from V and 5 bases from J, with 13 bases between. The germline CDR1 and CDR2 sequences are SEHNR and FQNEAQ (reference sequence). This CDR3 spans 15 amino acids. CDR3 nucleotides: TGTGCCAGCAGCTTGGCAGACAGCCACAATGAAAAACTGTTTTTT. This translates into CASSLADSHNEKLFF.

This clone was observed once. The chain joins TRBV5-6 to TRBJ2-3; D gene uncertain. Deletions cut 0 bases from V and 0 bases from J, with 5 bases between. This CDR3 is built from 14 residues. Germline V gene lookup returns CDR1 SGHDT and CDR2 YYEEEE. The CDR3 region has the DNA TGTGCCAGCAGCTTGGACAGTAGCACAGATACGCAGTATTTT. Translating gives CASSLDSSTDTQYF.

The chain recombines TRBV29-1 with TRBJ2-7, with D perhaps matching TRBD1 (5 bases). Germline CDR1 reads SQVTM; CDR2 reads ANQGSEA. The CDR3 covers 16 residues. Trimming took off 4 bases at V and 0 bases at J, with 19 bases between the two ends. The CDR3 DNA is TGCAGCGTTGGCCTCGCGGAAGGGGATTTCTCCTACGAGCAGTACTTC. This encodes CSVGLAEGDFSYEQYF.

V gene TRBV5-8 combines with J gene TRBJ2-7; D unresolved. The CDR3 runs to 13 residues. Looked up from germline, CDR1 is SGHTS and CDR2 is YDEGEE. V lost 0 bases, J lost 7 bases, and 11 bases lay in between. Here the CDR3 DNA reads TGTGCCAGCAGCTTGGACAGTCGAAGAGAGCAGTACGTC. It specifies CASSLDSRREQYV.

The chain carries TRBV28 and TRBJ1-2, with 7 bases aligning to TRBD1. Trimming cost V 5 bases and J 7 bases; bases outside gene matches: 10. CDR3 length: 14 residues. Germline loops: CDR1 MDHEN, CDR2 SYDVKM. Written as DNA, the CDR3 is TGTGCCAGCAGTATGACTAAGGGGGCTGTTGGCTACACCTTC. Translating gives CASSMTKGAVGYTF.

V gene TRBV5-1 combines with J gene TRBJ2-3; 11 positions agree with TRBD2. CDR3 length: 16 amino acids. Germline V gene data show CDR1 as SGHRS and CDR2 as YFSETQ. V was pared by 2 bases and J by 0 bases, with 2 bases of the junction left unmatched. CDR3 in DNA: TGCGCCAGCAGCTTCCGGACTAGCGGGAGCACAGATACGCAGTATTTT. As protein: CASSFRTSGSTDTQYF.

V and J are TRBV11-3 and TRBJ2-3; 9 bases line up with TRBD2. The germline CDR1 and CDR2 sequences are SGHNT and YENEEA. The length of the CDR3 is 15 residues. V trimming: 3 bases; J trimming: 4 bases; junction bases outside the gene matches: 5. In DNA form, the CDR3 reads TGTGCCAGCAGCTTTGGTAGCGGGAGTGCAGATACGCAGTATTTT. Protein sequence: CASSFGSGSADTQYF. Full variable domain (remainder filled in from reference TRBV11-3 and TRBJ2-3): EAGVVQSPRYKIIEKKQPVAFWCNPISGHNTLYWYLQNLGQGPELLIRYENEEAVDDSQLPKDRFSAERLKGVDSTLKIQPAELGDSAVYLCASSFGSGSADTQYFGPGTRLTVL.

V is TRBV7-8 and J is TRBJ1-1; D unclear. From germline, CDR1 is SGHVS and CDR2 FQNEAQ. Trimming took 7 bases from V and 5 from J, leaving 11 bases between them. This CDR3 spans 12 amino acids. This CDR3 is CASTRLATEAFF. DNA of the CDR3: TGTGCCAGCACCAGACTGGCAACTGAAGCTTTCTTT.

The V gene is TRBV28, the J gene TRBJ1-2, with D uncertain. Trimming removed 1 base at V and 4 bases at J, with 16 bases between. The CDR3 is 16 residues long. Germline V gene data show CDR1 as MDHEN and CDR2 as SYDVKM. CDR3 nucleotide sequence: TGTGCCAGCAGTTTATTCCAGGTCGGTGCCAGCTATGGCTACACCTTC. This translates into CASSLFQVGASYGYTF.

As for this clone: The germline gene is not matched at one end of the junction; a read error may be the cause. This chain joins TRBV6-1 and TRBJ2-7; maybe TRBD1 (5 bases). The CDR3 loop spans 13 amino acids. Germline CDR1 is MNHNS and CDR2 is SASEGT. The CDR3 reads CASSEAWAYPRGF. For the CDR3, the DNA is TGTGCCAGCAGTGAAGCGTGGGCCTACCCTAGGGGCTTC.

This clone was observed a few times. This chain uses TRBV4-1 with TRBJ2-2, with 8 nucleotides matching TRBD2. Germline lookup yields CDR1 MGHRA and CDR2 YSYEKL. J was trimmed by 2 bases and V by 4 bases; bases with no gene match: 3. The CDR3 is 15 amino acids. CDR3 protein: CASSRSGSNTGELFF. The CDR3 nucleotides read TGCGCCAGCAGCCGAAGCGGGAGCAACACCGGGGAGCTGTTTTTT.

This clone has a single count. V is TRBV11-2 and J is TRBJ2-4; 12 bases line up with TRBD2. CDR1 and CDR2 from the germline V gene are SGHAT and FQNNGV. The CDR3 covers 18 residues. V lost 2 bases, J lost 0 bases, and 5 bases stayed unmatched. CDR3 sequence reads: CASSLLAGGGLAKNIQYF. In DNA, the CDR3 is TGTGCCAGCAGCTTACTAGCGGGAGGGGGGCTAGCCAAAAACATTCAGTACTTC.

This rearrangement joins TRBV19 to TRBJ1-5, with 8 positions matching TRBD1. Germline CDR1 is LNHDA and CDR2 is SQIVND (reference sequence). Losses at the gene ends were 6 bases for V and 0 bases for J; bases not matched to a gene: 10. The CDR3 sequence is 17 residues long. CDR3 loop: CASRSVRDRNSNQPQHF. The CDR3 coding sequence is TGTGCCAGTAGATCGGTCAGGGACAGGAATAGCAATCAGCCCCAGCATTTT. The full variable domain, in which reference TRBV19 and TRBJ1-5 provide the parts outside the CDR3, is DGGITQSPKYLFRKEGQNVTLSCEQNLNHDAMYWYRQDPGQGLRLIYYSQIVNDFQKGDIAEGYSVSREKKESFPLTVTSAQKNPTAFYLCASRSVRDRNSNQPQHFGDGTRLSIL.

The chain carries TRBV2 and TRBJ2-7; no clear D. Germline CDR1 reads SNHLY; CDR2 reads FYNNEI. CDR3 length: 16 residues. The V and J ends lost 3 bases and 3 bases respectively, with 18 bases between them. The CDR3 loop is CASSELLLNRNYEQYF. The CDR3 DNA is TGTGCCAGCAGTGAGCTTCTACTGAATCGTAACTACGAGCAGTACTTC.

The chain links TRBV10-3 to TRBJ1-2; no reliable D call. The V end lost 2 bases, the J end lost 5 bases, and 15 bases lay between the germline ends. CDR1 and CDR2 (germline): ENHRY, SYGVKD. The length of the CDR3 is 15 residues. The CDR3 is CAISEGVVSGYGYTF. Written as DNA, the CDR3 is TGTGCCATCAGTGAGGGGGTTGTTTCGGGGTATGGCTACACCTTC.

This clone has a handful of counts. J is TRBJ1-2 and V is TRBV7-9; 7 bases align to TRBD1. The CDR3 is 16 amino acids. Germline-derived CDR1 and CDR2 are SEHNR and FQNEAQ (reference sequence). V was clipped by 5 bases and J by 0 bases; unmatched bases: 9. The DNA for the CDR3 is TGTGCCAGCAGCCCACTCCCGGGACAGCCTAACTATGGCTACACCTTC. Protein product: CASSPLPGQPNYGYTF.

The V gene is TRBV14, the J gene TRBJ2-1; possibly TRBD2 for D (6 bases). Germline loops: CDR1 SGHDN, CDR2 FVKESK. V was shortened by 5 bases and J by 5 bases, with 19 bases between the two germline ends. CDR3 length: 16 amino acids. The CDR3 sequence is CASSDLRRGWDNEQFF. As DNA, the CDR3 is TGTGCCAGCAGCGACCTTCGGCGGGGCTGGGACAATGAGCAGTTCTTC.

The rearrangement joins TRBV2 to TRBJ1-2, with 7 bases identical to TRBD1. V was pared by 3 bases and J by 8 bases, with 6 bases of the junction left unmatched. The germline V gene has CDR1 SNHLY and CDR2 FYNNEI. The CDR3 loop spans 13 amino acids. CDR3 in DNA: TGTGCCAGCAGTGAGGAGACAGGGATGGGCTACACCTTC. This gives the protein CASSEETGMGYTF.

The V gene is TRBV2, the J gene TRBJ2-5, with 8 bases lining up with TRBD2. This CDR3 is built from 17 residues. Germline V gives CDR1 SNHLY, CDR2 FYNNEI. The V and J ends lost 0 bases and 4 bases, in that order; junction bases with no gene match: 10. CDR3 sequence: CASSEAKTSGWGETQYF. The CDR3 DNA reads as TGTGCCAGCAGTGAAGCGAAAACTAGCGGCTGGGGAGAGACCCAGTACTTC.

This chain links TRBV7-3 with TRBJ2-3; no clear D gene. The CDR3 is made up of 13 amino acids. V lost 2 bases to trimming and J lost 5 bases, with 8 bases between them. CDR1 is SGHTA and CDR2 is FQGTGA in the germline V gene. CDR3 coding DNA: TGTGCCAGCAGCTTATTGACTCAAGATACGCAGTATTTT. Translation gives CASSLLTQDTQYF.

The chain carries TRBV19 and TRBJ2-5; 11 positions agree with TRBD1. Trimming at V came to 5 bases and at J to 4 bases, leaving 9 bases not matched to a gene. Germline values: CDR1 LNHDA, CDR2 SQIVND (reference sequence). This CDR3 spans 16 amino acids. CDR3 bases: TGTGCCAGTAGTGCAGGGACAGGGGGGACGGTAGAGACCCAGTACTTC. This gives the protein CASSAGTGGTVETQYF.